Sequencing of this T cell receptor beta chain was carried out in a study of cytomegalovirus exposure and HLA in healthy donors. Study-level points and caveats: Investigators reported under 200 TCR beta chains as tied to cytomegalovirus.

PCR employed 60 Vbeta and 13 Jbeta primers. Method: immunoSEQ multiplex PCR; TCRdb's copy keeps in-frame clones and lacks some. The sample has about 160,000 clones, 81% seen once. A remark on this clone: What it recognizes is unknown.

With V trimmed by 4 bases and J by 4 bases, 6 bases remained unmatched. CDR3 length: 16 amino acids. CDR1 LGHNA and CDR2 YSLEER come from the germline V gene. Material for sequencing was PBMCs. This clonotype was sampled from a man aged 45-60 years in good health and CMV-seropositive. This chain connects TRBV4-3 to TRBJ2-1; 11 bases match TRBD2. Here the CDR3 reads CASSPVAGGPYNEQFF. In DNA, the CDR3 is TGCGCCAGCAGCCCGGTAGCGGGAGGGCCGTACAATGAGCAGTTCTTC.